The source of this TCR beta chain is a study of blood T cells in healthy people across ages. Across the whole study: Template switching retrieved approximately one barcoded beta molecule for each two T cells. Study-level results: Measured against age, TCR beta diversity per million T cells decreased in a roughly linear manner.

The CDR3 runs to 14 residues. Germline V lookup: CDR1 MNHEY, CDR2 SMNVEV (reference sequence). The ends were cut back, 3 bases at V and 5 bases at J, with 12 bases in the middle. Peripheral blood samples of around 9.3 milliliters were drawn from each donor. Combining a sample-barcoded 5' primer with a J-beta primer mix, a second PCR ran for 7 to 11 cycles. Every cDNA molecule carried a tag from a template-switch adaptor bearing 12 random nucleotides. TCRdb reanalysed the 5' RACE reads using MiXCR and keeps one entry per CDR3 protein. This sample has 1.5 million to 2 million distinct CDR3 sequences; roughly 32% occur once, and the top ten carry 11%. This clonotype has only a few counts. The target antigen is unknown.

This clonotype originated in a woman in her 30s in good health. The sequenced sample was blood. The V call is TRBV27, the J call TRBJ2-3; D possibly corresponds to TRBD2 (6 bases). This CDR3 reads CASSFGGVIDTQYF. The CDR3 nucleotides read TGTGCCAGCAGTTTCGGCGGGGTAATAGATACGCAGTATTTT.